The rows below give T cell receptor beta chains drawn from one sample of a study of beta chain features in type 1 diabetes. Generated by immunoSEQ multiplex PCR, the TCRdb table keeps only in-frame clones and is missing some. Among approximately 250,000 clones listed, around 24% were seen once. Sequenced sample: naive CD4+ T cells from blood. The origin of the receptors is a woman in her twenties or thirties with type 1 diabetes. The CDR3 runs from the conserved cysteine through the conserved F or W. The D gene is left open where the match is weak. Not all rows give a size; the values are once, few, many and, for expanded clones, a class.

v_call	d_call	clone_size	j_call	cdr3_nt	cdr3_aa
TRBV5-1	.	few	TRBJ2-7	TGCGCCAGCAGCTTCCCAGGGTTGCAGTACTTC	CASSFPGLQYF
TRBV25-1	TRBD2	.	TRBJ2-1	TGTGCCAGCACCCTGGTAGCGGGAGTTCATGAGCAGTTCTTC	CASTLVAGVHEQFF
TRBV29-1	.	.	TRBJ2-3	TGCAGCGGGACAGTAACTAGCACAGATACGCAGTATTTT	CSGTVTSTDTQYF
TRBV28	.	.	TRBJ2-5	TGTGCCAGCAGTTTAGGGGGGGCGCTCGGAGAGACCCAGTACTTC	CASSLGGALGETQYF
TRBV30	.	.	TRBJ2-5	TGTGCCTGGAGCGAAGGGGGTCGGAGCCAGTACTTC	CAWSEGGRSQYF
TRBV5-1	TRBD1	.	TRBJ2-7	TGCGCCAGCAGCTCCTCCACCCTCACAGGGGACGCCTACGAGCAGTACTTC	CASSSSTLTGDAYEQYF
TRBV9	TRBD1	.	TRBJ2-3	TGTGCCAGCAGCGTTGAGGGGGCAAAAGATACGCAGTATTTT	CASSVEGAKDTQYF
TRBV7-6	.	few	TRBJ2-3	TGTGCCAGCAGCCCCCACACAGATACGCAGTATTTT	CASSPHTDTQYF
TRBV5-1	.	.	TRBJ1-1	TGCGCCAGCAGCTTGGATGTCGGGGACACTGAAGCTTTCTTT	CASSLDVGDTEAFF
TRBV28	.	few	TRBJ1-5	TGTGCCAGCACGGTAGGGGATAGCAATCAGCCCCAGCATTTT	CASTVGDSNQPQHF
TRBV18	TRBD2	few	TRBJ2-2	TGTGCCAGCTCACGAACCGGGACTAGAGGGACCGGGGAGCTGTTTTTT	CASSRTGTRGTGELFF
TRBV6-5	TRBD1	.	TRBJ2-7	TGTGCCAGCAGTCATGGACAGGGTTACGAGCAGTACTTC	CASSHGQGYEQYF
TRBV7-3	TRBD2	.	TRBJ2-1	TGTGCCAGCAGCTTACCGGGGACTAGCGGGAGTAATGAGCAGTTCTTC	CASSLPGTSGSNEQFF
TRBV10-3	.	.	TRBJ2-5	TGTGCCACGGGGGTTGGGGCACAAGAGACCCAGTACTTC	CATGVGAQETQYF
TRBV29-1	.	.	TRBJ1-1	TGCAGCGTCGGGGACACTGAAGCTTTCTTT	CSVGDTEAFF
TRBV29-1	.	.	TRBJ2-6	TGCAGCGTTGTGGGGCGTCTGGCCAACGTCCTGACTTTC	CSVVGRLANVLTF
TRBV2	.	few	TRBJ1-1	TGTGCCTCAGCGGGATCGACAGGGAACACTGAAGCTTTCTTT	CASAGSTGNTEAFF
TRBV5-1	.	.	TRBJ1-1	TGCGCCAGCAGCATAAGACAGGCTTCGAACACTGAAGCTTTCTTT	CASSIRQASNTEAFF
TRBV28	.	few	TRBJ1-2	TGTGCCAGCACCTCGGGAGGAGTAGGCGGCTACACCTTC	CASTSGGVGGYTF
TRBV5-1	TRBD2	few	TRBJ2-1	TGCGCCAGCAGCTCCCCTCCGGCAGCGGGAGAGGGTGAGCAGTTCTTC	CASSSPPAAGEGEQFF
TRBV18	TRBD1	few	TRBJ1-5	TGTGCCAGCTCAGGACAGGGTAAGGATCAGCCCCAGCATTTT	CASSGQGKDQPQHF
TRBV4-1	TRBD1	.	TRBJ2-7	TGCGCCAGCAGCCACGTCGGACAGGCCTACGAGCAGTACTTC	CASSHVGQAYEQYF
TRBV29-1	.	few	TRBJ2-6	TGCAGCGTTGACGTAGCGTCCGGGGCCAACGTCCTGACTTTC	CSVDVASGANVLTF
TRBV18	.	few	TRBJ2-1	TGTGCCAGCTCACCCGCCTCACAGGCCTACAATGAGCAGTTCTTC	CASSPASQAYNEQFF
TRBV29-1	.	few	TRBJ1-2	TGCAGCGTTGGCTCGGGGGTTAACTATGGCTACACCTTC	CSVGSGVNYGYTF
TRBV30	.	few	TRBJ1-5	TGTGCCTGGAAAACCGGGACACTACGGGATCAGCCCCAGCATTTT	CAWKTGTLRDQPQHF
TRBV6-5	TRBD1	.	TRBJ1-5	TGTGCCAGCAGTTACGGACAGGGGAGTCAGCCCCAGCATTTT	CASSYGQGSQPQHF
TRBV2	TRBD1	.	TRBJ2-7	TGTGCCAGCAGACGACAGGGGAACGAGCAGTACTTC	CASRRQGNEQYF
TRBV5-4	TRBD2	.	TRBJ2-3	TGTGCCAGCCGCCCCCGAAGCGGGGGAGGAACAGATACGCAGTATTTT	CASRPRSGGGTDTQYF
TRBV6-4	TRBD1	.	TRBJ2-7	TGTGCCAGCAGTGACTCGATAGACAGGGGGCGCGAAGAAGGAAACTACGAGCAGTACTTC	CASSDSIDRGREEGNYEQYF
TRBV2	.	.	TRBJ2-7	TGTGCCAGCAGTGAAGACGGTCAGGTCTACGAGCAGTACTTC	CASSEDGQVYEQYF
TRBV29-1	.	.	TRBJ2-3	TGCAGCGTTGATGGGGGGACCGTTAGCACAGATACGCAGTATTTT	CSVDGGTVSTDTQYF
TRBV11-2	.	.	TRBJ2-3	TGTGCCAGCAGCTTAGGGGAGGCAGATACGCAGTATTTT	CASSLGEADTQYF
TRBV11-2	.	.	TRBJ2-5	TGTGCCAGCAGTCGAGACTCAAAAGAGACCCAGTACTTC	CASSRDSKETQYF
TRBV5-6	TRBD1	.	TRBJ1-2	TGTGCCAGCAGCTTTCGACAGGGGGTCATCCACTATGGCTACACCTTC	CASSFRQGVIHYGYTF
TRBV30	TRBD2	.	TRBJ2-2	TGTGCCTGGAGTGTTGTTGCGGGAGGGCATCGGGGGACCGGGGAGCTGTTTTTT	CAWSVVAGGHRGTGELFF
TRBV4-1	.	few	TRBJ2-3	TGCGCCAGCAGCCAGGTCGGGATAAGCACTAGCACAGATACGCAGTATTTT	CASSQVGISTSTDTQYF
TRBV9	.	.	TRBJ1-1	TGTGCCAGCAGCCCGATTCCGGGTACTGAAGCTTTCTTT	CASSPIPGTEAFF
TRBV11-2	TRBD2	.	TRBJ2-1	TGTGCCAGCAGCTCTCTAGCGGGTTACAATGAGCAGTTCTTC	CASSSLAGYNEQFF
TRBV19	TRBD2	few	TRBJ2-1	TGTGCCAGTAGTCCCCCTCAGCGGGACTACAATGAGCAGTTCTTC	CASSPPQRDYNEQFF
TRBV7-9	.	few	TRBJ2-5	TGTGCCAGCAGCTTAGCGCAGGCCCAAGAGACCCAGTACTTC	CASSLAQAQETQYF
TRBV7-9	.	.	TRBJ1-1	TGTGCCAGCAGCGCCACAGTGAACACTGAAGCTTTCTTT	CASSATVNTEAFF
TRBV2	.	.	TRBJ2-1	TGTGCCAGCAGCGACGAGGCCTACAATGAGCAGTTCTTC	CASSDEAYNEQFF
TRBV7-2	TRBD2	.	TRBJ2-3	TGTGCCAGCAGCCCGCGGGCTAGCGGGAGGGGGTACACAGATACGCAGTATTTT	CASSPRASGRGYTDTQYF
TRBV28	.	.	TRBJ1-2	TGTGCCAGCAGGTACCTCAGTGGGGGGGCGAATGACTTTGGCTACACCTTC	CASRYLSGGANDFGYTF